This T cell receptor beta chain came from a study of shared clonotypes between healthy human individuals. For this clone: The antigen is not known.

Overall study results and limits: Among a few donors, roughly 5% of naive CD4 clonotypes were found in common.

This CDR3 region has 15 residues. Trimming stripped 8 bases from V and 1 base from J, with 16 bases between. The germline V gene has CDR1 MNHEY and CDR2 SMNVEV (reference sequence). Here immunoSEQ multiplex PCR was the method, and the copy in TCRdb shows in-frame clones only, minus some. The table records approximately 99,000 clones, roughly two thirds of them present only once. The genes are TRBV27 and TRBJ2-3, with a tentative D call TRBD2 (6 bases). Sequenced input: memory CD8+ T cells sorted from blood. Stated subset: CD45RO+ cells pooled with CCR7-negative TemRA cells. This receptor was identified in a woman under 40 in good health. CDR3 nucleotide sequence: TGTGCCAGCGCCGGGGGACTCCTCCGCACAGATACGCAGTATTTT. Translated: CASAGGLLRTDTQYF.